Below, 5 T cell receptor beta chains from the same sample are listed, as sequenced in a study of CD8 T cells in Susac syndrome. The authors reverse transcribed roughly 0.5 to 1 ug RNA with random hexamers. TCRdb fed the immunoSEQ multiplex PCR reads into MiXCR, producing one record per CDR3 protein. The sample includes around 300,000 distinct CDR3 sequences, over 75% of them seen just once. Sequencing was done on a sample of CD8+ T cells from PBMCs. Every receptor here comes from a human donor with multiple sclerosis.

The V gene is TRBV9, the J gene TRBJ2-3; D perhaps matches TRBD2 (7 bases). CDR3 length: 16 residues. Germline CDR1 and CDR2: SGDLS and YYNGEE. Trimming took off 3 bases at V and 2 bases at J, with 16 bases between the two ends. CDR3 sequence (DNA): TGTGCCAGCAGCGGAGGGCGGGGGACAACCACAGATACGCAGTATTTT. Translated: CASSGGRGTTTDTQYF. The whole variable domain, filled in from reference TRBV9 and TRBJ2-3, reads DSGVTQTPKHLITATGQRVTLRCSPRSGDLSVYWYQQSLDQGLQFLIQYYNGEERAKGNILERFSAQQFPDLHSELNLSSLELGDSALYFCASSGGRGTTTDTQYFGPGTRLTVL.

CDR3 region: CASSFGTSGNEQFF. CDR3 nucleotides: TGTGCCAGCAGTTTCGGGACTAGCGGCAATGAGCAGTTCTTC. V and J are TRBV27 and TRBJ2-1; 11 nucleotides align to TRBD2. This CDR3 contains 14 residues. Germline CDR1 reads MNHEY; CDR2 reads SMNVEV (reference sequence). J lost 6 bases, V lost 3 bases, and 1 base had no gene match.

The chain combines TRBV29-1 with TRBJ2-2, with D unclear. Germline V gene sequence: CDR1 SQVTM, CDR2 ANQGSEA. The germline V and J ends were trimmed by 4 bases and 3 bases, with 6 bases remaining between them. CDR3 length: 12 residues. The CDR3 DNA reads TGCAGCGTTGTTGACTACACCGGGGAGCTGTTTTTT. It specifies CSVVDYTGELFF.

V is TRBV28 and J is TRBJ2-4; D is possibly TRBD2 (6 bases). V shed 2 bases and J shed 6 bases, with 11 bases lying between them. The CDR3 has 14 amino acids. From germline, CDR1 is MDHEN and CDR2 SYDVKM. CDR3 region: CASSLSGLVNIQYF. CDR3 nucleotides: TGTGCCAGCAGTTTAAGCGGGCTGGTAAACATTCAGTACTTC.

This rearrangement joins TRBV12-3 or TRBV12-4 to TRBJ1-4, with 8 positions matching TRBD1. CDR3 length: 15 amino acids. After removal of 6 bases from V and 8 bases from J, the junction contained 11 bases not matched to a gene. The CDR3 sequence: CASRAPGGGMEKLFF. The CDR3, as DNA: TGTGCCAGCAGGGCTCCAGGGGGCGGGATGGAAAAACTGTTTTTT.